This TCR beta chain comes out of a study of T-cell memory formation after mild COVID-19. On the study more broadly: In these data, TCR clusters were largely donor specific. Study-wide points: For second-wave clones that peaked at day 37, SARS-CoV-2 specificity went unverified. Clones contracting across day 15 to 85 had a balanced CD4/CD8 profile; later expanding clones leaned CD4+. Researchers found some responding clones in pre-infection memory, a sign that cross-reactive memory joined.

As regards this clonotype: What it recognizes is unknown.

TCRdb called the 5' RACE reads again in MiXCR, with one record for every CDR3 protein. The sample includes some 210,000 distinct CDR3 sequences, around 26% seen only once; the top ten take about an eighth. Losses at the gene ends were 0 bases for V and 4 bases for J; bases not matched to a gene: 11. The germline CDR1 and CDR2 sequences are SGHRS and YFSETQ. The CDR3 covers 17 residues. V and J are TRBV5-1 and TRBJ2-3, with TRBD1 identical over 7 bases. The receptor comes from an adult woman who had mild COVID-19 (a few samples of this study predate the infection). Cell type and time point are not known. Sample: PBMCs or a T cell subset sorted from them (not recorded which). The CDR3 region is CASSLGRDGQDPDTQYF. The DNA for the CDR3 is TGCGCCAGCAGCTTGGGCCGGGACGGACAGGATCCAGATACGCAGTATTTT.